This T cell receptor (beta chain) is from a study of blood T cell repertoires in COVID-19. Overall study context: Collection of acute and convalescent COVID-19 samples took place in the United States, Italy and Spain.

Individuals aged 18 to 89 years were recruited from approximately 22 US areas. Categorization into cohorts depended on clinical history that participants reported. The authors' processing: Researchers report that nucleated cell counts were estimated from reference gene primer amplification. This table comes from immunoSEQ multiplex PCR, and its TCRdb copy is limited to in-frame clones, with some not included. The DNA gave D and trimming, while V, J and clone size come from that table. Of roughly 430,000 clones in the sample, over 75% were seen once. This CDR3 region has 13 residues. J gave up 6 bases and V 4 bases, and 4 bases lay outside the gene matches. The germline V gene has CDR1 KGHSH and CDR2 LQKENI.

This chain uses TRBV18 with TRBJ2-7, with 9 positions matching TRBD1. The sequence was obtained from a woman aged 40 to 50 with acute COVID-19. Sequencing was done on a sample of PBMCs or T cells enriched from blood (not recorded which). Here the CDR3 DNA reads TGTGCCAGCTCACAGGGACAGGGTGTCGAGCAGTACTTC. As protein: CASSQGQGVEQYF.